One T cell receptor beta chain is described in this entry. Its specificity is unknown. This specimen belongs to a study of cytomegalovirus exposure and HLA in healthy donors. In germline, CDR1 is SGHTA, CDR2 FQGTGA. The CDR3 is 16 amino acids. V gave up 4 bases and J gave up 0 bases; unmatched junction bases: 6. The PCR made use of 60 Vbeta and 13 Jbeta primers. TCRdb's table, derived via immunoSEQ multiplex PCR, lists solely in-frame clones and lacks some. Of some 70,000 clones in the sample, around 68% were seen once. Overall study findings and caveats: In an earlier analysis, about 87% or about 30%: the productive usage of most TCR beta V segments.

The receptor was derived from a woman in her 30s in good health and CMV-seronegative. The rearrangement joins TRBV7-3 to TRBJ2-1, with 7 bases aligning to TRBD2. The specimen was PBMCs. CDR3 in DNA: TGTGCCAGCAGCTCCCGGCGGACTAGCTCCTACAATGAGCAGTTCTTC. Translating it yields CASSSRRTSSYNEQFF.